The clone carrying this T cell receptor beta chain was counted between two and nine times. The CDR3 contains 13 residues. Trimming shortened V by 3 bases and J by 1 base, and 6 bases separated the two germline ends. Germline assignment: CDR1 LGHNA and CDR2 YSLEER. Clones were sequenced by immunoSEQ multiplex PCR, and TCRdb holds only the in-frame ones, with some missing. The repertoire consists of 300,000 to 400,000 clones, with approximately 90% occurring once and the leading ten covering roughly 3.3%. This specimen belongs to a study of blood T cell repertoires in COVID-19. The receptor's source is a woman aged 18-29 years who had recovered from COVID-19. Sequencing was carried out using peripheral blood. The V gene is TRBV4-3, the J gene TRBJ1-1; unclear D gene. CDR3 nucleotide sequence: TGCGCCAGCAGCCAGGGCAGGAACACTGAAGCTTTCTTT. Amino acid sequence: CASSQGRNTEAFF.